A selection of T cell receptor beta chains follows, all from one sample in a study of blood T cell repertoires in COVID-19. Produced via immunoSEQ multiplex PCR; TCRdb's table is partial and in-frame only. The repertoire consists of approximately 210,000 clones, with around 80% occurring once and the leading ten covering 7% to 10%. Sequenced material: peripheral blood. The source is a woman in her forties or fifties with acute or convalescent COVID-19. The conserved cysteine and the conserved F or W are not part of the CDR3 here.

V gene	J gene	CDR3 protein
TRBV6-5	TRBJ2-5	ASSPLAGGETQY
TRBV5-4	TRBJ2-7	ASRTWGGRSYEQY
TRBV19	TRBJ2-3	ASTLADTQY
TRBV28	TRBJ1-6	ASSLAGNSPLH
TRBV6-6	TRBJ2-3	ASSTRGGRSDTQY
TRBV24-1	TRBJ2-3	ATSDYAGTDTQY
TRBV18	TRBJ2-1	ASSPPSLAGGHEQF
TRBV30	TRBJ2-7	AWSVGGSSYEQY
TRBV4-1	TRBJ1-5	ASSPTDQSNQPQH
TRBV24-1	TRBJ2-3	ATSDPGTSGPDTQY
TRBV7-2	TRBJ1-3	ASSLSQGAHGNTIY
TRBV24-1	TRBJ2-3	ATSAAQGRFAEDTQY
TRBV2	TRBJ1-1	ASSERGGGRTEAF
TRBV2	TRBJ2-3	ASPVAGSTDTQY
TRBV30	TRBJ1-5	AWEQANNQPQH
TRBV2	TRBJ2-2	ASSERGQRGTGELF
TRBV28	TRBJ2-1	ASYPYRGGLHNEQF
TRBV7-9	TRBJ2-3	ASSPMTSGSTDTQY
TRBV18	TRBJ1-2	ASSRGQGNYGYT
TRBV29-1	TRBJ2-7	STRGSAYEQY
TRBV10-3	TRBJ1-1	AISESAGNTEAF
TRBV5-1	TRBJ1-1	ASSPRGEGKYTEAF
TRBV5-1	TRBJ1-1	ASRQGRVSTEAF
TRBV2	TRBJ2-5	ASSEGGLETQY
TRBV4-1	TRBJ1-5	ASSLGQGDQPQH
TRBV3-1/TRBV3-2	TRBJ2-7	ASSDRTSGRDYEQY
TRBV18	TRBJ2-1	ASSRDTGVGEQF
TRBV2	TRBJ2-1	ASSPDSFDEQF
TRBV2	TRBJ1-1	ASSGISANTEAF
TRBV7-6	TRBJ2-1	ASSLAPRGTSVYNEQF
TRBV11-2	TRBJ2-7	ASSLRQAYEQY
TRBV19	TRBJ2-5	ASSRWTGGVKTQY
TRBV7-2	TRBJ2-7	ASSPRSTYEQY